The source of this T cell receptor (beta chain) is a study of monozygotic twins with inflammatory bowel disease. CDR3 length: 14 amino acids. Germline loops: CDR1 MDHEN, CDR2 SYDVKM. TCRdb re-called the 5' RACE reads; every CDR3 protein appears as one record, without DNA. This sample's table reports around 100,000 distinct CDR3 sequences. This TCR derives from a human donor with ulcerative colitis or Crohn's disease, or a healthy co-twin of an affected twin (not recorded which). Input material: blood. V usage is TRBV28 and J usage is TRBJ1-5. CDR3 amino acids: CASSFGGSNQPQHF.